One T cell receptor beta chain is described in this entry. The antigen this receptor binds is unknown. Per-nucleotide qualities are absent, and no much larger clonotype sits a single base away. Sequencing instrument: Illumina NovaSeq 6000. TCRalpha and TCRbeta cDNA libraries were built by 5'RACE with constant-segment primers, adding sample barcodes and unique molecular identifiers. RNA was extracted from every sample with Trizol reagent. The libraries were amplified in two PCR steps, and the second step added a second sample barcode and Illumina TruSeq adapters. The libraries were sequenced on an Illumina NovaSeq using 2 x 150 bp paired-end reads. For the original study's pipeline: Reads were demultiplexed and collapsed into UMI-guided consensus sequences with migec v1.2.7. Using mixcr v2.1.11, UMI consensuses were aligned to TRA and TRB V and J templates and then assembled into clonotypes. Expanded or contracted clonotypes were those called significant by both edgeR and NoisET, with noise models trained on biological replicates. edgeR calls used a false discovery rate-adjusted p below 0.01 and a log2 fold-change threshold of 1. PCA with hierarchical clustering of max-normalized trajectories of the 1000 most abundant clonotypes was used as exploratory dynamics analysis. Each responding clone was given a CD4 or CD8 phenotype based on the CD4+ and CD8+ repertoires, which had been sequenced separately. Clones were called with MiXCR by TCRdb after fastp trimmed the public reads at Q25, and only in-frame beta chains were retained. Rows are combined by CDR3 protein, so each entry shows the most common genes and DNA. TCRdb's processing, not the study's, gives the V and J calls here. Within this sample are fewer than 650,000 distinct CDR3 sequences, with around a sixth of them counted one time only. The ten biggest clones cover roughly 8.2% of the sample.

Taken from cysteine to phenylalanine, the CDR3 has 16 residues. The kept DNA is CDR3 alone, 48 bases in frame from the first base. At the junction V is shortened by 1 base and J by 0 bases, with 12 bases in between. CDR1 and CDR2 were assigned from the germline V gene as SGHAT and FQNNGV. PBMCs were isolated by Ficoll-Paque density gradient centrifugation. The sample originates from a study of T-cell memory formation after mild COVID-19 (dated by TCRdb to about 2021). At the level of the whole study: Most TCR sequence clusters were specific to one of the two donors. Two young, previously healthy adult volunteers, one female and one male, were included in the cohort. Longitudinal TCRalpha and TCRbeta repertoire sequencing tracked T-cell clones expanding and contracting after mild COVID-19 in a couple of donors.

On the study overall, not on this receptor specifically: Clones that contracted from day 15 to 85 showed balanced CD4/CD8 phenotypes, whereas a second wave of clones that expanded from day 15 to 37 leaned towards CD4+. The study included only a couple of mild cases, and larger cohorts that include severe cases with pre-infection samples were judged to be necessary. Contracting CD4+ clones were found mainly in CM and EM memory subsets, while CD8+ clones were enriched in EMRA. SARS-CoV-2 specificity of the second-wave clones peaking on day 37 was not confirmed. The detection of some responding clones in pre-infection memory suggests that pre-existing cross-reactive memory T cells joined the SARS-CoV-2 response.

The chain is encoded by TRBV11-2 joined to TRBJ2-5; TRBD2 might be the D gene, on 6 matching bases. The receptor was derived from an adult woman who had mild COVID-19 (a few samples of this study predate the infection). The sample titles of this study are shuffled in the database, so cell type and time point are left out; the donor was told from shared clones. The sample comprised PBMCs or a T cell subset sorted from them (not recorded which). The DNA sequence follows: TGTGCCAGCAGCTTAGGGAACCGGGGGAACCAAGAGACCCAGTACTTC. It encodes CASSLGNRGNQETQYF.